The clone carrying this T cell receptor beta chain was seen a few times. The antigen remains undetermined. The junction differs from germline at one of its ends, possibly a read error. One entry per CDR3 protein results from TCRdb running MiXCR on the RT-PCR reads. Of under 800,000 distinct CDR3 sequences listed, approximately 14% are singletons. This CDR3 is built from 14 residues. Germline-derived CDR1 and CDR2 are SQVTM and ANQGSEA. The record originates from a study of response to subunit inactivated influenza vaccine. Study-level points and caveats: With each seasonal influenza vaccination, the authors suggested, few new T cells are recruited.

This sequence joins TRBV29-1 and TRBJ1-4; 11 bases agree with TRBD1. This receptor was taken from a man aged 50 to 59 who received an inactivated influenza vaccine. The sample consisted of PBMCs from blood, taken less than 15 days before vaccination. The CDR3 reads CSVAPGQGDQNRVF. CDR3 DNA: TGCAGCGTTGCCCCGGGACAGGGGGACCAAAATAGGGTTTTT.